This is a list of T cell receptor beta chains from one sample in a study of T cell changes during pregnancy in multiple sclerosis. Assay used: immunoSEQ multiplex PCR; TCRdb lists only in-frame clones, some missing. This table holds 60,000 to 75,000 clones, approximately 94% found once. Material: CD8+ T cells from peripheral blood mononuclear cells, obtained in the second trimester of pregnancy. The receptor set was obtained from a female donor with multiple sclerosis, enrolled in a pregnancy study. CDR3s include the opening cysteine and the closing phenylalanine or tryptophan. The D gene is left open where the match is weak. Size tells how often a clone was seen (once, few, many) or the class of an expanded clone, and some rows leave it out.

j_call d_call clone_size v_call cdr3_aa cdr3_nt
TRBJ2-7 . . TRBV7-9 CASSLAVREQYF TGTGCCAGCAGCTTAGCGGTCAGGGAGCAGTACTTC
TRBJ2-7 TRBD2 once TRBV5-6 CASSSSGTSPYEQYF TGTGCCAGCAGCTCCTCCGGGACTAGCCCCTACGAGCAGTACTTC
TRBJ2-7 TRBD1 . TRBV7-9 CASSTGTGVGEQYF TGTGCCAGCAGTACCGGGACAGGGGTAGGCGAGCAGTACTTC
TRBJ2-5 . . TRBV7-8 CASSGQQETQYF TGTGCCAGCAGCGGACAGCAAGAGACCCAGTACTTC
TRBJ2-7 . . TRBV12-1 CASSQLTGVAGVGYEQYF TGTGCCAGCAGCCAACTCACGGGGGTAGCGGGAGTTGGGTACGAGCAGTACTTC
TRBJ1-1 . . TRBV11-2 CASSASGTEAFF TGTGCCAGCAGCGCGTCCGGCACTGAAGCTTTCTTT
TRBJ2-7 TRBD1 . TRBV5-1 CASSLAGGDYEQYF TGCGCCAGCAGCTTGGCAGGGGGCGACTACGAGCAGTACTTC
TRBJ2-1 TRBD2 once TRBV2 CASSERGTSYNEQFF TGTGCCAGCAGTGAACGGGGGACTAGCTACAATGAGCAGTTCTTC
TRBJ2-1 . . TRBV10-3 CAISESGGPSYNEQFF TGTGCCATCAGTGAGTCCGGGGGGCCCTCCTACAATGAGCAGTTCTTC
TRBJ2-3 . . TRBV13 CASSGRDTADTQYF TGTGCCAGCAGCGGACGGGACACTGCAGATACGCAGTATTTT
TRBJ1-1 TRBD1 . TRBV27 CASRVTGLNTEAFF TGTGCCAGCAGGGTGACAGGGCTGAACACTGAAGCTTTCTTT
TRBJ1-1 . . TRBV13 CASSLRGGIYEAFF TGTGCCAGCAGCCTCCGGGGGGGAATTTATGAAGCTTTCTTT
TRBJ1-2 . . TRBV11-2 CASSLSDSYGYTF TGTGCCAGCAGCTTATCGGACAGCTATGGCTACACCTTC
TRBJ1-1 . few TRBV19 CASIWSGNTEAFF TGTGCCAGTATCTGGTCGGGGAACACTGAAGCTTTCTTT
TRBJ2-1 TRBD2 . TRBV29-1 CSVDGTSGNSYNEQFF TGCAGCGTTGATGGGACTAGCGGAAATTCCTACAATGAGCAGTTCTTC
TRBJ2-7 . . TRBV29-1 CSVSQGSPVPEQYF TGCAGCGTTAGCCAAGGGAGTCCGGTGCCCGAGCAGTACTTC
TRBJ2-7 . once TRBV21-1 CASIRDKGHEQYF TGTGCCAGCATCCGGGACAAGGGGCACGAGCAGTACTTC
TRBJ1-5 TRBD1 . TRBV29-1 CSVETGEGNQPQHF TGCAGCGTTGAGACAGGGGAGGGCAATCAGCCCCAGCATTTT
TRBJ1-1 . . TRBV19 CASSRPYTEAFF TGTGCCAGTAGTAGGCCGTACACTGAAGCTTTCTTT
TRBJ1-3 . . TRBV27 CASEDSSRNTIYF TGTGCCAGCGAGGACAGCTCAAGAAACACCATATATTTT
TRBJ1-1 . few TRBV30 CAWSVLRNTEAFF TGTGCCTGGAGTGTACTGAGAAACACTGAAGCTTTCTTT
TRBJ1-5 TRBD1 . TRBV4-3 CASSQTGDRQPQHF TGCGCCAGCAGCCAAACAGGGGACCGTCAGCCCCAGCATTTT
TRBJ2-1 . . TRBV4-3 CASSQDQAGFYNEQFF TGCGCCAGCAGCCAAGACCAAGCGGGTTTCTACAATGAGCAGTTCTTC
TRBJ1-1 . . TRBV5-1 CASSQGNGNTEAFF TGCGCCAGCAGTCAGGGCAATGGGAACACTGAAGCTTTCTTT
TRBJ1-3 . . TRBV13 CASSPFREVGGNTIYF TGTGCCAGCAGCCCATTCAGGGAGGTGGGTGGAAACACCATATATTTT
TRBJ1-1 TRBD1 . TRBV27 CASGQGSTEAFF TGTGCCAGTGGACAGGGCAGCACTGAAGCTTTCTTT
TRBJ1-1 . few TRBV19 CASSIWGDTEAFF TGTGCCAGTAGTATCTGGGGGGACACTGAAGCTTTCTTT
TRBJ2-7 . . TRBV29-1 CSVLAGYEQYF TGCAGCGTTTTGGCGGGATACGAGCAGTACTTC
TRBJ2-7 . . TRBV5-1 CASSFTGLDEQYF TGCGCCAGCAGCTTTACAGGATTAGACGAGCAGTACTTC
TRBJ1-3 TRBD1 . TRBV15 CATSRDGDRVFGNTIYF TGTGCCACCAGCAGAGATGGGGACAGGGTATTTGGAAACACCATATATTTT
TRBJ1-2 . . TRBV7-8 CASSEFTGLGSDYSGYTF TGTGCCAGCAGCGAGTTCACAGGGTTGGGGTCAGACTATTCTGGCTACACCTTC
TRBJ2-1 TRBD2 . TRBV19 CASSFSGRYNEQFF TGTGCCAGTAGCTTTAGCGGGAGGTACAATGAGCAGTTCTTC
TRBJ1-1 TRBD1 . TRBV5-1 CASSLVLRGLRVTEAFF TGCGCCAGCAGCTTGGTGTTAAGGGGGCTGAGGGTAACTGAAGCTTTCTTT
TRBJ2-7 . few TRBV27 CASSSNPGIGQYF TGTGCCAGCAGTTCCAACCCAGGGATTGGGCAGTACTTC
TRBJ2-2 . once TRBV7-6 CASSSITGELFF TGTGCCAGCAGTTCCATCACCGGGGAGCTGTTTTTT
TRBJ2-7 . . TRBV4-1 CASSLASTGGGEQYF TGCGCCAGCAGCCTCGCCTCGACAGGAGGTGGCGAGCAGTACTTC
TRBJ1-2 TRBD1 . TRBV29-1 CSVPGTVAGYGYTF TGCAGCGTCCCCGGGACAGTGGCGGGCTATGGCTACACCTTC
TRBJ2-3 . . TRBV7-6 CASSLVGADTQYF TGTGCCAGCAGCTTAGTTGGGGCGGATACGCAGTATTTT
TRBJ1-2 TRBD1 . TRBV4-1 CASSQFPGQGLYGYTF TGCGCCAGCAGCCAATTTCCGGGACAGGGACTATATGGCTACACCTTC
TRBJ2-7 . . TRBV28 CASSLLASYEQYF TGTGCCAGCAGTTTGTTAGCGAGCTACGAGCAGTACTTC
TRBJ1-5 . . TRBV21-1 CASSKACGVDSNQPQHF TGTGCCAGCAGCAAAGCTTGCGGGGTGGATAGCAATCAGCCCCAGCATTTT
TRBJ2-2 TRBD2 . TRBV5-1 CASTAGGNTGELFF TGCGCCAGCACGGCGGGAGGAAACACCGGGGAGCTGTTTTTT